This T cell receptor (beta chain) was identified in a study of Tregs in tolerant kidney transplant recipients. Study-level information: CD4+CD25+CD127- cells came from approximately three-day belatacept mixed lymphocyte reactions, some with approximately five-day graft donor restimulation.

Germline assignment: CDR1 LGHNA and CDR2 YSLEER. This CDR3 comprises 16 residues. Trimming removed 4 bases from V and 4 bases from J; junction bases left unmatched: 8. Of note for this clone: Its antigen is unidentified.

Study-wide points: This study did not directly address biological reproducibility.

Some clones are missing from TCRdb's copy, which holds only in-frame ones; the method was immunoSEQ multiplex PCR. The sample has 35,000 to 50,000 clones, less than 97% seen once. The clonotype was recovered from a human donor in good health. The rearrangement joins TRBV4-3 to TRBJ2-3, with 10 nucleotides matching TRBD2. The sequencing sample was made of Tregs from blood cultured with allogeneic cells. The CDR3 nucleotides are TGCGCCAGCAGCCCAAGGGTAGCGGGAGGATCAGATACGCAGTATTTT. This codes for CASSPRVAGGSDTQYF.